This TCR beta chain was documented in a study of post-analysis software for immune sequencing data. TCR beta cDNA libraries included unique molecular identifiers. TCRdb independently ran MiXCR on the PCR reads; one entry per CDR3 protein. Of under 900,000 distinct CDR3 sequences listed, approximately 53% are singletons. General study points: TRBV segments more frequent in patients than in controls numbered several and included TRBV5-6, TRBV5-1 and TRBV20-1. Multiple sclerosis patients showed significantly lower normalized Chao1 diversity than controls did.

With regard to this clonotype: The antigen is undetermined.

The CDR3 is 14 amino acids. V trimming: 8 bases; J trimming: 5 bases; junction bases outside the gene matches: 9. The V gene's germline CDR1 is MNHNY and CDR2 SVGAGI (reference sequence). The specimen was blood. J is TRBJ2-1 and V is TRBV6-6, with 7 bases aligning to TRBD2. The receptor's source is a girl under 18 with multiple sclerosis. The CDR3 bases are TGTGCCAGCCGCGCTAGCGGTTGGGACAATGAGCAGTTCTTC. Translation gives CASRASGWDNEQFF.